These T cell receptor beta chains were read from a single sample in a study of cytomegalovirus exposure and HLA in healthy donors. Using immunoSEQ multiplex PCR, the repertoire was profiled, and TCRdb retains in-frame clones only, with some absent. The data hold nearly 200,000 clones, with approximately 78% observed a single time. What was sequenced was PBMCs. These receptor sequences come from a woman between 50 and 59 years old in good health and CMV-seropositive. CDR3s include the opening cysteine and the closing phenylalanine or tryptophan. Each record gives: J gene, V gene, CDR3 protein.

J: TRBJ2-7; V: TRBV29-1; CDR3: CSVSGRSYEQYF
J: TRBJ1-6; V: TRBV7-2; CDR3: CASSRSGGRISPLHF
J: TRBJ1-2; V: TRBV28; CDR3: CASSFAQGDYGYTF
J: TRBJ2-1; V: TRBV11-2; CDR3: CASSFGGGRAGNEQFF
J: TRBJ1-1; V: TRBV27; CDR3: CASADSGTEAFF
J: TRBJ1-2; V: TRBV5-5; CDR3: CASSSTGGYYGYTF
J: TRBJ2-2; V: TRBV27; CDR3: CASSLRSRGPTGELFF
J: TRBJ2-2; V: TRBV11-3; CDR3: CASSLEAGTSGHTGELFF
J: TRBJ2-7; V: TRBV19; CDR3: CASQGASYEQYF
J: TRBJ1-2; V: TRBV4-1; CDR3: CASSQPPGQVLLSYGYTF
J: TRBJ2-1; V: TRBV4-3; CDR3: CASSQDREDRGGHNEQFF
J: TRBJ2-7; V: TRBV27; CDR3: CASSPQGLGEQYF
J: TRBJ2-1; V: TRBV2; CDR3: CASSGGVKREQFF
J: TRBJ2-3; V: TRBV7-9; CDR3: CASSLWSSDLPDTQYF
J: TRBJ1-2; V: TRBV5-1; CDR3: CASSKDRADNYGYTF
J: TRBJ1-5; V: TRBV29-1; CDR3: CSVALTGAGNQPQHF
J: TRBJ2-6; V: TRBV15; CDR3: CATSRTSGGEGANVLTF
J: TRBJ2-4; V: TRBV5-1; CDR3: CASSIGGDRGKQNIQYF
J: TRBJ2-1; V: TRBV5-6; CDR3: CASSLGTPSYNEQFF
J: TRBJ1-1; V: TRBV28; CDR3: CASLDRSNTEAFF
J: TRBJ1-2; V: TRBV6-5; CDR3: CASSYGRGRGYTF
J: TRBJ1-1; V: TRBV6-1; CDR3: CASSAQLGQGLF
J: TRBJ2-7; V: TRBV6-1; CDR3: CASTVISGSSYEQYF
J: TRBJ1-6; V: TRBV15; CDR3: CATSRGGGSNSPLHF
J: TRBJ2-5; V: TRBV7-2; CDR3: CASSSYQETQYF
J: TRBJ2-3; V: TRBV29-1; CDR3: CSVDRGTDTQYF
J: TRBJ1-4; V: TRBV18; CDR3: CASSPEGVSGTNEKLFF
J: TRBJ2-7; V: TRBV11-1; CDR3: CASSPLGPGEQYF
J: TRBJ2-7; V: TRBV30; CDR3: CAWKIGYEQYF